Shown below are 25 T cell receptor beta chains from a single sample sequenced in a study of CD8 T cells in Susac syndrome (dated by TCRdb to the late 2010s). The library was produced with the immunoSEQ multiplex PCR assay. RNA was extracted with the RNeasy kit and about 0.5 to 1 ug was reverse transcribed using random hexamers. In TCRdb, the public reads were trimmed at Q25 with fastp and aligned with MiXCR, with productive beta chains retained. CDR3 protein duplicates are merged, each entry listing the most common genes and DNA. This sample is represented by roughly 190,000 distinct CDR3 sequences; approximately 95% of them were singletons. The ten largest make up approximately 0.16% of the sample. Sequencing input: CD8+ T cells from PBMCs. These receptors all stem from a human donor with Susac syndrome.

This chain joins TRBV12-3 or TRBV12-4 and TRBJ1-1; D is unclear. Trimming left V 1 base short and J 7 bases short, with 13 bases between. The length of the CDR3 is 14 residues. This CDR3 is CASSLGGAAYEAFF. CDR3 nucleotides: TGTGCCAGCAGTTTAGGAGGAGCAGCTTATGAAGCTTTCTTT.

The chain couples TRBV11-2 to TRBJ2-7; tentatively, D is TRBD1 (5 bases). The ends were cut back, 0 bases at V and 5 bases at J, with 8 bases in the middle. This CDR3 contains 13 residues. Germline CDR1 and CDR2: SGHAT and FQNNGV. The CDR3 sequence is CASSLDARDEQYF. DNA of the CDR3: TGTGCCAGCAGCTTAGATGCCAGGGACGAGCAGTACTTC. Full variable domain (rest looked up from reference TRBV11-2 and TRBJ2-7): EAGVAQSPRYKIIEKRQSVAFWCNPISGHATLYWYQQILGQGPKLLIQFQNNGVVDDSQLPKDRFSAERLKGVDSTLKIQPAKLEDSAVYLCASSLDARDEQYFGPGTRLTVT.

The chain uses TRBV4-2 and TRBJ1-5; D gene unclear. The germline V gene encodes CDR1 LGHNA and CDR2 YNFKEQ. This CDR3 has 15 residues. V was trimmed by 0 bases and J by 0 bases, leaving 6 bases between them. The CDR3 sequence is CASSQEPYSNQPQHF. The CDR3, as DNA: TGTGCCAGCAGCCAAGAGCCTTATAGCAATCAGCCCCAGCATTTT.

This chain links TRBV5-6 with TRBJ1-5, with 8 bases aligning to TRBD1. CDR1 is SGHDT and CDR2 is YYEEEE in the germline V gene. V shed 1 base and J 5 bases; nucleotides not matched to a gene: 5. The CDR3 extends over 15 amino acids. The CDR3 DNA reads TGTGCCAGCAGCTTGACGGGACAGGCTTATCAGCCCCAGCATTTT. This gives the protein CASSLTGQAYQPQHF.

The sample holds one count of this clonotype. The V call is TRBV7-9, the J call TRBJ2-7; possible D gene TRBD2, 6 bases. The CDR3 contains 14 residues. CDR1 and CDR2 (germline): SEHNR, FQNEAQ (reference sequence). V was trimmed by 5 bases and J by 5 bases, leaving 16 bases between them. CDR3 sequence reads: CASSRASGGNEQYF. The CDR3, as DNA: TGTGCCAGCAGCCGGGCCTCCGGGGGTAACGAGCAGTACTTC.

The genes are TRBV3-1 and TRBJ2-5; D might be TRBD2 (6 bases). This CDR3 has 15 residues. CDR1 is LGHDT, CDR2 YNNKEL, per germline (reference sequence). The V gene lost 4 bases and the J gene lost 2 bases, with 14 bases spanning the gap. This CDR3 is CASSRAGSLQETQYF. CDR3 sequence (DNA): TGTGCCAGCAGCCGAGCCGGGAGCCTTCAAGAGACCCAGTACTTC.

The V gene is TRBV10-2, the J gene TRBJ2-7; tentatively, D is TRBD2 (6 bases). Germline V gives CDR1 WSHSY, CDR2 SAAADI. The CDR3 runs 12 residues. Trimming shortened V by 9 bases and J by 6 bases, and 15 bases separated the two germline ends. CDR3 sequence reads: CASLSGVGEQYF. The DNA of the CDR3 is TGCGCCAGTCTCTCGGGGGTAGGCGAGCAGTACTTC.

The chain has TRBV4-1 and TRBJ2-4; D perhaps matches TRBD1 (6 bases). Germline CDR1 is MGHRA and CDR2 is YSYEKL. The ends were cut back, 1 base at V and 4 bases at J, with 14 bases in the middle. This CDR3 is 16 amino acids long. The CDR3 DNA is TGCGCCAGCAGCCAAGGCCCGGGACAAGCAAAAAACATTCAGTACTTC. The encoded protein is CASSQGPGQAKNIQYF.

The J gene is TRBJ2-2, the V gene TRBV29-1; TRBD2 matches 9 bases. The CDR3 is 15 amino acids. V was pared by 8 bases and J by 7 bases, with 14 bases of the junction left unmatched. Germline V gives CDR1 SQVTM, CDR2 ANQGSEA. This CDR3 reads CSFRDAGGPLGELFF. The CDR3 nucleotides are TGCAGCTTCCGTGACGCGGGGGGGCCACTCGGGGAGCTGTTTTTT.

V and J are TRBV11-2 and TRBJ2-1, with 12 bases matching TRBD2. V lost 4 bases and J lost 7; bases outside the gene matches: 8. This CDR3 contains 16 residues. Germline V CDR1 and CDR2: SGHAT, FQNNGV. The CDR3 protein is CASSWTSGISGNEQFF. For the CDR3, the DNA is TGTGCCAGCAGCTGGACTAGCGGGATCTCGGGGAATGAGCAGTTCTTC.

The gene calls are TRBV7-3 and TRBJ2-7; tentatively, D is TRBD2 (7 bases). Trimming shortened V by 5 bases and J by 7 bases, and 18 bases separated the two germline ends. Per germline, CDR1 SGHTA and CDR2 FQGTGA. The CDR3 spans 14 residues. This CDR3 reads CASSPRGPGGEQYF. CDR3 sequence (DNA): TGTGCCAGCAGCCCCCGGGGGCCGGGGGGTGAGCAGTACTTC.

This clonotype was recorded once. In DNA form, the CDR3 reads TGTGCCACCAGAGAGACGGACAGGCTGGGGCACGAGCAGTACTTC. This translates into CATRETDRLGHEQYF. The rearrangement joins TRBV15 to TRBJ2-7; 7 bases are shared with TRBD1. V shed 6 bases and J 5 bases; nucleotides not matched to a gene: 13. The CDR3 is 15 residues long. Looked up from germline, CDR1 is LNHNV and CDR2 is YYDKDF (reference sequence).

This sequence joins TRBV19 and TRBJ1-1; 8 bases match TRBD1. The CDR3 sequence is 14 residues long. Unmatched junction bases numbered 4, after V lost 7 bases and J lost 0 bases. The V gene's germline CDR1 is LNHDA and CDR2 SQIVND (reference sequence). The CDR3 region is CASTDRGMNTEAFF. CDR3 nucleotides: TGTGCCAGTACAGACAGGGGCATGAACACTGAAGCTTTCTTT.

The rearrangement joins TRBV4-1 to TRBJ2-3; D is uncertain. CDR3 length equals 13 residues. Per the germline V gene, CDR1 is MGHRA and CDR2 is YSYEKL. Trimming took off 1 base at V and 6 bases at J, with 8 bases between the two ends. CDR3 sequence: CASSQAKYDTQYF. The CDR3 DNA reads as TGCGCCAGCAGCCAAGCGAAGTATGATACGCAGTATTTT.

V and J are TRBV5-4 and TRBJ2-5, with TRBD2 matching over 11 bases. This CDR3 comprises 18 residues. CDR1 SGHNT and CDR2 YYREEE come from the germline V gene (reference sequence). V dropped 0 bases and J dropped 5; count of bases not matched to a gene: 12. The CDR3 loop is CASSLAKLAGGSGETQYF. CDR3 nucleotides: TGTGCCAGCAGCTTGGCCAAGCTAGCGGGAGGATCAGGGGAGACCCAGTACTTC.

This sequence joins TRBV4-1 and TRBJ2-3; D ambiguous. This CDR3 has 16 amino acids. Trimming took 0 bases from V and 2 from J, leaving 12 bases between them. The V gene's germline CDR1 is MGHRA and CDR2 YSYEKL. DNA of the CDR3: TGCGCCAGCAGCCAAGAGGTCGGACGGGCCACAGATACGCAGTATTTT. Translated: CASSQEVGRATDTQYF.

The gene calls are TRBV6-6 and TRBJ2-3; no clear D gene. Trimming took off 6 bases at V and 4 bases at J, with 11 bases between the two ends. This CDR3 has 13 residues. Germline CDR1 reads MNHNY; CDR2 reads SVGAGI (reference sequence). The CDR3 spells CASRRSEPDTQYF. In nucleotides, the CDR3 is TGTGCCAGCAGACGGTCCGAACCAGATACGCAGTATTTT.

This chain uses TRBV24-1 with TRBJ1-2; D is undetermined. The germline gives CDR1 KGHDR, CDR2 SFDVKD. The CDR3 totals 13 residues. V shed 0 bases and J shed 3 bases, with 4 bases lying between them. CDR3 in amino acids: CATSDLGYYGYTF. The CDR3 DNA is TGTGCCACCAGTGATTTGGGCTACTATGGCTACACCTTC.

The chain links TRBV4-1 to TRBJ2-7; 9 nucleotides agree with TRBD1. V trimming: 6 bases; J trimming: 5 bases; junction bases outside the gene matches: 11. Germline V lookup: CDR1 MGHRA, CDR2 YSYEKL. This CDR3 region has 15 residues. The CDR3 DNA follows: TGCGCCAGCAGTCTTACCGGGACAGGGCTCAACGAGCAGTACTTC. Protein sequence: CASSLTGTGLNEQYF.

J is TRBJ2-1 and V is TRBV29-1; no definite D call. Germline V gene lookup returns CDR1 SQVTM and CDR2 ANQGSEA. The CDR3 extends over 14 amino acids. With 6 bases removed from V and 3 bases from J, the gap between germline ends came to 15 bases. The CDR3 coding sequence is TGCAGCGTCGCGTTAAAGAACATCTACAATGAGCAGTTCTTC. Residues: CSVALKNIYNEQFF.

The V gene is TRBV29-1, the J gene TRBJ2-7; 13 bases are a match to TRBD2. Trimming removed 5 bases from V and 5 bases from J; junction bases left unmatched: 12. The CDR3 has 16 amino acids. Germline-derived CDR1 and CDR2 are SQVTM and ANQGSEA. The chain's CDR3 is CSVLGLAGVSGDEQYF. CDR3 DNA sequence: TGCAGCGTTCTTGGACTAGCGGGAGTATCTGGGGACGAGCAGTACTTC.

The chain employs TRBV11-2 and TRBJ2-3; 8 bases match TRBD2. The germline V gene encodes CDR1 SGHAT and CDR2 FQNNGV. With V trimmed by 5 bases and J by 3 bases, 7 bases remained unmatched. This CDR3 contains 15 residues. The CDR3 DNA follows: TGTGCCAGCAGCCGAGCGGGGGCCTTGACAGATACGCAGTATTTT. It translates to CASSRAGALTDTQYF.

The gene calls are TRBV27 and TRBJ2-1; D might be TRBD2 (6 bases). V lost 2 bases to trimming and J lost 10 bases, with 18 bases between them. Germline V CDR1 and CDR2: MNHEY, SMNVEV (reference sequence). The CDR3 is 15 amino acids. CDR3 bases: TGTGCCAGCAGTTTAACACTAGCATCGACGGGGGAGCAGTTCTTC. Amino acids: CASSLTLASTGEQFF.

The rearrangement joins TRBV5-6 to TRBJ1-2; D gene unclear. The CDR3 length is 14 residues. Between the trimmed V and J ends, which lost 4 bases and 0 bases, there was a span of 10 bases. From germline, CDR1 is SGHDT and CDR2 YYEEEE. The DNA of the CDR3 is TGTGCCAGCAGCCAACCAGCGGCTAACTATGGCTACACCTTC. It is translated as CASSQPAANYGYTF.

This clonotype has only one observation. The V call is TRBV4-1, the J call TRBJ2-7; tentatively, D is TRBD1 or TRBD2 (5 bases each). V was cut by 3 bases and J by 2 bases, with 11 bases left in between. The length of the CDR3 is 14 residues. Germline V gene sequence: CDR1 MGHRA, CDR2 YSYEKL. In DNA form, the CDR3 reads TGCGCCAGCAGCCAGGCGACGGGACCCTACGAGCAGTACTTC. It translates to CASSQATGPYEQYF.